The 11 T cell receptor beta chains below were found in one sample sequenced in a study of T-cell memory formation after mild COVID-19. Each CDR3 protein gets one entry after TCRdb re-called the 5' RACE reads with MiXCR. The data contain roughly 620,000 distinct CDR3 sequences, about 20% of them singletons. Sequencing was done on a sample of PBMCs or a T cell subset sorted from them (not recorded which). The receptors were gathered from an adult woman who had mild COVID-19 (a few samples of this study predate the infection). Cell type and time point are not known.

This clonotype has just a few counts. The V gene is TRBV12-3 or TRBV12-4, the J gene TRBJ2-1, with TRBD2 identical over 9 bases. After removal of 4 bases from V and 4 bases from J, the junction contained 8 bases not matched to a gene. The CDR3 totals 16 residues. CDR3 in DNA: TGTGCCAGCAGTTCAGGGGCTAGCGGGGTGTACAATGAGCAGTTCTTC. Its translation: CASSSGASGVYNEQFF.

V usage is TRBV4-1 and J usage is TRBJ2-1; tentative D call: TRBD2 (6 bases). The CDR3 runs 16 residues. CDR1 and CDR2 (germline): MGHRA, YSYEKL. With 3 bases removed from V and 0 bases from J, the gap between germline ends came to 12 bases. DNA of the CDR3: TGCGCCAGCAGCCAGGACTACCCGAGCTCCTACAATGAGCAGTTCTTC. Amino acid sequence: CASSQDYPSSYNEQFF.

The V call is TRBV3-1, the J call TRBJ2-1, with D hard to call. This CDR3 contains 16 residues. The germline V gene encodes CDR1 LGHDT and CDR2 YNNKEL (reference sequence). Deletions cut 4 bases from V and 2 bases from J, with 15 bases between. The DNA of the CDR3 is TGTGCCAGCAGCCGATTTCTACTATCAACCTACAATGAGCAGTTCTTC. This codes for CASSRFLLSTYNEQFF.

V is TRBV20-1 and J is TRBJ2-4; a weak D match, TRBD2 (6 bases). Trimming cost V 5 bases and J 6 bases, with 17 bases left between them. This CDR3 spans 14 amino acids. Germline values: CDR1 DFQATT, CDR2 SNEGSKA (reference sequence). CDR3 sequence: CSAGGGSVRNIQYF. The CDR3 DNA sequence: TGCAGTGCTGGGGGAGGTAGCGTGAGAAACATTCAGTACTTC.

This chain joins TRBV14 and TRBJ1-1; possible D gene TRBD1, 6 bases. V dropped 3 bases and J dropped 0 bases, with 20 bases sitting between them. The germline V gene encodes CDR1 SGHDN and CDR2 FVKESK. The CDR3 is 18 amino acids. CDR3 region: CASSQGGGGGDLNTEAFF. Here the CDR3 DNA reads TGTGCCAGCAGCCAGGGAGGGGGTGGAGGGGACCTGAACACTGAAGCTTTCTTT.

Many counts were recorded for this clonotype. The V gene is TRBV12-3 or TRBV12-4, the J gene TRBJ2-4; weak D call: TRBD2 (7 bases). V lost 3 bases and J 8 bases, leaving 14 bases between the germline ends. The CDR3 consists of 14 residues. For the CDR3, the DNA is TGTGCCAGCAGTTTTAGGGGGGGCCTGGACATTCAGTACTTC. It specifies CASSFRGGLDIQYF.

This clonotype was recorded at least ten times. This chain connects TRBV7-7 to TRBJ1-1; D is uncertain. Trimming cost V 3 bases and J 3 bases, with 8 bases left between them. CDR1 SSHAT and CDR2 FNYEAQ come from the germline V gene (reference sequence). The CDR3 is 13 residues long. For the CDR3, the DNA is TGTGCCAGCAGCTTCGGCGAGTACACTGAAGCTTTCTTT. Amino acids: CASSFGEYTEAFF.

The table lists this clonotype with a few counts. The genes are TRBV7-8 and TRBJ1-1; 12 bases map to TRBD1. In germline, CDR1 is SGHVS, CDR2 FQNEAQ. The length of the CDR3 is 18 residues. Germline trimming cut 1 base from V and 0 bases from J; bases unmatched to any gene: 6. The CDR3 is CASSLGGTGGLMNTEAFF. The CDR3 DNA sequence: TGTGCCAGCAGCTTAGGGGGGACAGGGGGCCTCATGAACACTGAAGCTTTCTTT.

The chain couples TRBV28 to TRBJ2-4; D is perhaps TRBD2 (6 bases). V lost 2 bases and J lost 6, with 11 bases in between. The CDR3 sequence is 14 residues long. The germline gives CDR1 MDHEN, CDR2 SYDVKM. This chain's CDR3 is CASSLRGGLNIQYF. CDR3 in DNA: TGTGCCAGCAGTTTAAGGGGAGGCCTAAACATTCAGTACTTC.

The chain carries TRBV11-3 and TRBJ1-1; no clear D gene. V gave up 3 bases and J gave up 3 bases, with 8 bases separating them. Germline V gene data show CDR1 as SGHNT and CDR2 as YENEEA. This CDR3 is 13 amino acids long. The CDR3 protein is CASSFTSYTEAFF. CDR3 nucleotides: TGTGCCAGCAGCTTTACCTCGTACACTGAAGCTTTCTTT.

The sample holds a few counts of this clonotype. The chain has TRBV7-9 and TRBJ2-1; TRBD2 matches 10 bases. The CDR3 length is 17 residues. Germline-derived CDR1 and CDR2 are SEHNR and FQNEAQ (reference sequence). V was clipped by 1 base and J by 4 bases; unmatched bases: 7. In DNA form, the CDR3 reads TGTGCCAGCAGCTTAGAGGGGGGACTAGCGCCGTACAATGAGCAGTTCTTC. Translated: CASSLEGGLAPYNEQFF.